The rows below give T cell receptor beta chains drawn from one sample of a study of shared clonotypes between healthy human individuals. The data were produced by immunoSEQ multiplex PCR, yet TCRdb's version contains in-frame clones alone and is incomplete. This table has about 2.4 million clones, roughly 93% appearing once. Sequenced: naive CD4+ T cells from PBMCs. The receptors come from a man between 18 and 35 years old in good health. Some clones in this sample may be carry-over from other donors' samples. Each CDR3 is given with its conserved first and last residue. The D gene is left open where the match is weak. A row's size may be missing; if present it is once, few, many or a size class.

d_gene: NA; abundance: NA; v_gene: TRBV5-1; j_gene: TRBJ2-3; CDR3aa: CASFVQPGHGTDTQYF; CDR3nt: TGCGCCAGCTTTGTCCAACCGGGACACGGCACAGATACGCAGTATTTT
d_gene: NA; abundance: NA; v_gene: TRBV6-5; j_gene: TRBJ2-1; CDR3aa: CASSSPGVGEQFF; CDR3nt: TGTGCCAGCAGTTCCCCAGGGGTTGGTGAGCAGTTCTTC
d_gene: NA; abundance: NA; v_gene: TRBV29-1; j_gene: TRBJ2-3; CDR3aa: CSALPSGAGDTQYF; CDR3nt: TGCAGCGCCTTACCCAGCGGCGCGGGGGATACGCAGTATTTT
d_gene: NA; abundance: NA; v_gene: TRBV5-6; j_gene: TRBJ2-1; CDR3aa: CASSPKLGPGEQFF; CDR3nt: TGTGCCAGCAGCCCCAAGTTGGGGCCGGGTGAGCAGTTCTTC
d_gene: TRBD1; abundance: NA; v_gene: TRBV27; j_gene: TRBJ1-1; CDR3aa: CASSMGRGQAFF; CDR3nt: TGTGCCAGCAGCATGGGCAGGGGGCAAGCTTTCTTT
d_gene: NA; abundance: NA; v_gene: TRBV14; j_gene: TRBJ2-5; CDR3aa: CASASVRNQETQYF; CDR3nt: TGTGCCAGCGCCAGCGTGCGGAACCAAGAGACCCAGTACTTC
d_gene: NA; abundance: NA; v_gene: TRBV5-8; j_gene: TRBJ2-7; CDR3aa: CASNKDRFYEQYF; CDR3nt: TGTGCCAGCAACAAAGACAGGTTCTACGAGCAGTACTTC
d_gene: NA; abundance: NA; v_gene: TRBV15; j_gene: TRBJ1-6; CDR3aa: CATSRDMTDNSPLHF; CDR3nt: TGTGCCACCAGCAGAGATATGACAGATAATTCACCCCTCCACTTT
d_gene: NA; abundance: once; v_gene: TRBV28; j_gene: TRBJ1-1; CDR3aa: CASSHRTEAFF; CDR3nt: TGTGCCAGCAGCCATCGAACTGAAGCTTTCTTT
d_gene: NA; abundance: NA; v_gene: TRBV28; j_gene: TRBJ1-2; CDR3aa: CASSLLTAGPNYGYTF; CDR3nt: TGTGCCAGCAGTTTATTGACGGCAGGACCTAACTATGGCTACACCTTC
d_gene: TRBD2; abundance: NA; v_gene: TRBV28; j_gene: TRBJ2-1; CDR3aa: CASSLTSGNNEQFF; CDR3nt: TGTGCCAGCAGTTTGACTAGCGGTAACAATGAGCAGTTCTTC
d_gene: TRBD1; abundance: NA; v_gene: TRBV27; j_gene: TRBJ1-2; CDR3aa: CASSPGTGGGYTF; CDR3nt: TGTGCCAGCAGTCCCGGGACAGGAGGCGGCTACACCTTC
d_gene: NA; abundance: NA; v_gene: TRBV15; j_gene: TRBJ2-5; CDR3aa: CATSRDIAVGETQYF; CDR3nt: TGTGCCACCAGCAGAGATATAGCTGTAGGAGAGACCCAGTACTTC
d_gene: NA; abundance: once; v_gene: TRBV7-9; j_gene: TRBJ1-2; CDR3aa: CASSLNYGYTF; CDR3nt: TGTGCCAGCAGCCTTAACTATGGCTACACCTTC
d_gene: NA; abundance: few; v_gene: TRBV6-4; j_gene: TRBJ1-1; CDR3aa: CASSVEEGSYLTFF; CDR3nt: TGTGCCAGCAGTGTAGAGGAGGGTTCGTATCTAACTTTCTTT
d_gene: NA; abundance: NA; v_gene: TRBV7-3; j_gene: TRBJ2-6; CDR3aa: CASSLSRDLSGANVLTF; CDR3nt: TGTGCCAGCAGCTTGTCGCGGGATCTTTCTGGGGCCAACGTCCTGACTTTC
d_gene: TRBD1; abundance: NA; v_gene: TRBV15; j_gene: TRBJ1-2; CDR3aa: CATSRRQGADYGYTF; CDR3nt: TGTGCCACCAGCAGGCGACAGGGGGCCGACTATGGCTACACCTTC
d_gene: NA; abundance: once; v_gene: TRBV5-1; j_gene: TRBJ2-3; CDR3aa: CASSLGLSTDTQYF; CDR3nt: TGCGCCAGCAGCCTGGGGCTTAGCACAGATACGCAGTATTTT
d_gene: TRBD1; abundance: NA; v_gene: TRBV9; j_gene: TRBJ1-3; CDR3aa: CASSSDRESGTIYF; CDR3nt: TGTGCCAGCAGCTCGGACAGGGAAAGCGGCACCATATATTTT
d_gene: TRBD2; abundance: NA; v_gene: TRBV7-2; j_gene: TRBJ2-3; CDR3aa: CASSLAVTSGRATDTQYF; CDR3nt: TGTGCCAGCAGCTTAGCGGTGACTAGCGGGAGAGCCACAGATACGCAGTATTTT
d_gene: NA; abundance: NA; v_gene: TRBV18; j_gene: TRBJ2-7; CDR3aa: CASSSAGSTYSYEQYF; CDR3nt: TGTGCCAGCTCATCAGCTGGGTCTACTTACTCCTACGAGCAGTACTTC
d_gene: TRBD2; abundance: NA; v_gene: TRBV5-4; j_gene: TRBJ2-7; CDR3aa: CASSFGGEYEQYF; CDR3nt: TGTGCCAGCAGCTTTGGGGGGGAGTACGAGCAGTACTTC
d_gene: NA; abundance: NA; v_gene: TRBV13; j_gene: TRBJ1-1; CDR3aa: CASSRTTTEAFF; CDR3nt: TGTGCCAGCAGCCGGACGACTACTGAAGCTTTCTTT
d_gene: NA; abundance: NA; v_gene: TRBV19; j_gene: TRBJ2-1; CDR3aa: CASSIKQSRSEQFF; CDR3nt: TGTGCCAGTAGTATAAAGCAGAGTCGCAGTGAGCAGTTCTTC
d_gene: NA; abundance: NA; v_gene: TRBV28; j_gene: TRBJ1-4; CDR3aa: CASSHPGQARF; CDR3nt: TGTGCCAGCAGTCATCCCGGTCAGGCGAGATTT
d_gene: NA; abundance: few; v_gene: TRBV20-1; j_gene: TRBJ1-1; CDR3aa: CSASARDEAFF; CDR3nt: TGCAGTGCTAGTGCCAGAGATGAAGCTTTCTTT
d_gene: TRBD1; abundance: NA; v_gene: TRBV4-1; j_gene: TRBJ2-7; CDR3aa: CASSQEARGRQYF; CDR3nt: TGCGCCAGCAGCCAAGAGGCCAGGGGGCGGCAGTACTTC
d_gene: NA; abundance: NA; v_gene: TRBV10-3; j_gene: TRBJ2-3; CDR3aa: CAISGGYGVVGDTQYF; CDR3nt: TGTGCCATCAGTGGGGGATATGGTGTAGTTGGGGATACGCAGTATTTT
d_gene: TRBD2; abundance: NA; v_gene: TRBV19; j_gene: TRBJ2-5; CDR3aa: CASSAGGFQETQYF; CDR3nt: TGTGCCAGTAGTGCGGGAGGGTTCCAAGAGACCCAGTACTTC
d_gene: TRBD1; abundance: NA; v_gene: TRBV18; j_gene: TRBJ2-3; CDR3aa: CASSPGQGARDTQYF; CDR3nt: TGTGCCAGCTCACCGGGACAGGGGGCTAGAGATACGCAGTATTTT
d_gene: NA; abundance: NA; v_gene: TRBV5-1; j_gene: TRBJ1-1; CDR3aa: CASSLAGMTGNTEAFF; CDR3nt: TGCGCCAGCAGCTTGGCCGGAATGACAGGAAACACTGAAGCTTTCTTT
d_gene: TRBD1; abundance: NA; v_gene: TRBV5-1; j_gene: TRBJ1-2; CDR3aa: CASSLGGQGAGGYTF; CDR3nt: TGCGCCAGCAGCCTCGGAGGACAGGGGGCCGGTGGCTACACCTTC
d_gene: TRBD2; abundance: NA; v_gene: TRBV5-4; j_gene: TRBJ2-1; CDR3aa: CASSWGGLAVNNEQFF; CDR3nt: TGTGCCAGCAGCTGGGGGGGACTAGCGGTAAACAATGAGCAGTTCTTC
d_gene: NA; abundance: NA; v_gene: TRBV5-4; j_gene: TRBJ2-5; CDR3aa: CASSRLQETQYF; CDR3nt: TGTGCCAGCAGCCGGCTTCAAGAGACCCAGTACTTC
d_gene: NA; abundance: NA; v_gene: TRBV6-6; j_gene: TRBJ2-5; CDR3aa: CASSYGLGGQETQYF; CDR3nt: TGTGCCAGCAGTTACGGTCTCGGGGGACAAGAGACCCAGTACTTC
d_gene: NA; abundance: once; v_gene: TRBV5-3; j_gene: TRBJ2-7; CDR3aa: CARSFSYEQYF; CDR3nt: TGTGCCAGAAGCTTTTCCTACGAGCAGTACTTC
d_gene: TRBD2; abundance: NA; v_gene: TRBV5-6; j_gene: TRBJ2-7; CDR3aa: CASSGRALYEQYF; CDR3nt: TGTGCCAGCTCAGGGAGGGCCCTTTACGAGCAGTACTTC
d_gene: NA; abundance: NA; v_gene: TRBV19; j_gene: TRBJ2-3; CDR3aa: CASSVGATDTQYF; CDR3nt: TGTGCCAGTAGTGTAGGAGCAACAGATACGCAGTATTTT
d_gene: NA; abundance: NA; v_gene: TRBV10-3; j_gene: TRBJ1-1; CDR3aa: CAISEQGMNTEAFF; CDR3nt: TGTGCCATCAGTGAGCAGGGGATGAACACTGAAGCTTTCTTT
d_gene: NA; abundance: once; v_gene: TRBV28; j_gene: TRBJ2-7; CDR3aa: CASSRASYEQYF; CDR3nt: TGTGCCAGCAGCAGAGCCTCCTACGAGCAGTACTTC
d_gene: TRBD2; abundance: NA; v_gene: TRBV6-1; j_gene: TRBJ2-5; CDR3aa: CASSDEGRARGETQYF; CDR3nt: TGTGCCAGCAGTGACGAGGGGAGGGCCCGGGGTGAGACCCAGTACTTC
d_gene: TRBD1; abundance: NA; v_gene: TRBV7-9; j_gene: TRBJ2-2; CDR3aa: CASSWTGVTGELFF; CDR3nt: TGTGCCAGCAGCTGGACAGGGGTCACCGGGGAGCTGTTTTTT
d_gene: NA; abundance: once; v_gene: TRBV5-1; j_gene: TRBJ2-3; CDR3aa: CASSPGTDTQYF; CDR3nt: TGCGCCAGCAGCCCAGGCACAGATACGCAGTATTTT
d_gene: TRBD2; abundance: NA; v_gene: TRBV19; j_gene: TRBJ2-2; CDR3aa: CASTRGTSGSTGELFF; CDR3nt: TGTGCCAGTACCCGGGGGACTAGCGGGTCCACCGGGGAGCTGTTTTTT